The 32 T cell receptor beta chains below all came from one sample that was sequenced in a study of cytomegalovirus exposure and HLA in healthy donors. The PCR used 60 Vbeta and 13 Jbeta primers. Using immunoSEQ multiplex PCR, the repertoire was profiled, and TCRdb retains in-frame clones only, with some absent. The data show fewer than 140,000 clones, approximately 80% seen once. Material for sequencing was PBMCs. These TCRs come from a man aged 45-65 years in good health and CMV-seronegative.

The rearrangement uses TRBV30 and TRBJ1-5, with D hard to call. The CDR3 is 13 amino acids. Trimming stripped 2 bases from V and 1 base from J, with 6 bases between. Germline V gene lookup returns CDR1 GTSNPN and CDR2 SVGIG (reference sequence). The CDR3 region is CAWSIQSNQPQHF. In DNA form, the CDR3 reads TGTGCCTGGAGTATACAGAGCAATCAGCCCCAGCATTTT. Based on the CDR3 plus reference TRBV30 and TRBJ1-5, the full variable domain is SQTIHQWPATLVQPVGSPLSLECTVEGTSNPNLYWYRQAAGRGLQLLFYSVGIGQISSEVPQNLSASRPQDRQFILSSKKLLLSDSGFYLCAWSIQSNQPQHFGDGTRLSIL.

CDR3 protein: CASSLDRSSYEQYF. Here the CDR3 DNA reads TGTGCCAGCAGCTTAGACCGGAGCTCCTACGAGCAGTACTTC. The chain is built from TRBV7-9 and TRBJ2-7; D is ambiguous. V lost 1 base and J 0 bases, leaving 7 bases between the germline ends. Germline V gene sequence: CDR1 SEHNR, CDR2 FQNEAQ (reference sequence). CDR3 size: 14 residues.

The rearrangement joins TRBV19 to TRBJ1-5; the match to TRBD1 covers 7 bases. The germline V gene encodes CDR1 LNHDA and CDR2 SQIVND (reference sequence). J was trimmed by 1 base and V by 5 bases; bases with no gene match: 8. The CDR3 is 16 residues long. The CDR3 DNA follows: TGTGCCAGTAGTCCGCACCGACAGGGCAGCAATCAGCCCCAGCATTTT. This sequence encodes CASSPHRQGSNQPQHF.

This chain connects TRBV30 to TRBJ2-7, with a weak D call TRBD2 (5 bases). The CDR3 spans 12 residues. Trimming took 5 bases from V and 3 from J, leaving 11 bases between them. Germline CDR1 GTSNPN, CDR2 SVGIG (reference sequence). CDR3 sequence reads: CAWGEGYYEQYF. In DNA form, the CDR3 reads TGTGCCTGGGGCGAGGGTTACTACGAGCAGTACTTC.

The chain uses TRBV2 and TRBJ2-5, with TRBD2 matching over 7 bases. With 4 bases clipped from V and 2 bases from J, the junction kept 1 base outside the gene matches. This CDR3 comprises 13 residues. Germline V gene data show CDR1 as SNHLY and CDR2 as FYNNEI. The CDR3 here is CASSVGGQETQYF. The CDR3 nucleotides read TGTGCCAGCAGTGTCGGGGGGCAAGAGACCCAGTACTTC.

The genes are TRBV9 and TRBJ2-1, with a possible D match to TRBD1 (6 bases). Trimming shortened V by 0 bases and J by 10 bases, and 23 bases separated the two germline ends. The CDR3 sequence is 17 residues long. Germline V gives CDR1 SGDLS, CDR2 YYNGEE. The DNA of the CDR3 is TGTGCCAGCAGCGTAGCAGGGGTCGATCCCCTGGGACCCGAGCAGTTCTTC. Residues: CASSVAGVDPLGPEQFF.

This clone was counted only a few times. J is TRBJ1-3 and V is TRBV28; possible D gene TRBD1, 5 bases. CDR1 and CDR2 (germline): MDHEN, SYDVKM. Trimming took 8 bases from V and 0 from J, leaving 17 bases between them. The CDR3 extends over 16 amino acids. The CDR3 DNA follows: TGTGCCAGCGTCGTGGGGGGTTCCCCCTCTGGAAACACCATATATTTT. Its protein is CASVVGGSPSGNTIYF.

This sequence joins TRBV10-2 and TRBJ1-1; 8 bases agree with TRBD1. V lost 1 base, J lost 4 bases, and 2 bases stayed unmatched. CDR3 length: 14 residues. The germline V gene has CDR1 WSHSY and CDR2 SAAADI. DNA for the CDR3: TGCGCCAGCAGTGAGTACAGGGGGTTCACTGAAGCTTTCTTT. Translated: CASSEYRGFTEAFF.

For the CDR3, the DNA is TGTGCCATCAGTGAAGTGGAGGGATACACTGAAGCTTTCTTT. It translates to CAISEVEGYTEAFF. The V call is TRBV10-3, the J call TRBJ1-1; D uncertain. The CDR3 length is 14 residues. Trimming took 3 bases from V and 3 from J, leaving 11 bases between them. Germline CDR1 is ENHRY and CDR2 is SYGVKD.

The V gene is TRBV5-1, the J gene TRBJ2-5; 8 bases align to TRBD2. The J call is in doubt because the DNA end fits TRBJ2-7 better. CDR3 length equals 15 residues. Germline assignment: CDR1 SGHRS and CDR2 YFSETQ. As DNA, the CDR3 is TGCGCCAGCAGCTCCGGGGGGGGAGGCTCCTACGAGCAGTACTTC. Its protein product is CASSSGGGGSYEQYF.

CDR3 coding DNA: TGTGCCAGCATACCGACGGGGGTAGGTACTGAAGCTTTCTTT. Translated: CASIPTGVGTEAFF. J is TRBJ1-1 and V is TRBV27, with D perhaps matching TRBD1 (5 bases). The CDR3 contains 14 residues. The germline CDR1 and CDR2 sequences are MNHEY and SMNVEV (reference sequence). The V gene lost 7 bases and the J gene lost 5 bases, with 17 bases spanning the gap.

The chain joins TRBV4-3 to TRBJ2-3, with D hard to call. V lost 4 bases and J 4 bases, leaving 15 bases between the germline ends. Germline CDR1 and CDR2: LGHNA and YSLEER. The CDR3 loop spans 15 amino acids. The CDR3 DNA reads as TGCGCCAGCAGCCCCTCTGGCAGGTCCGCAGATACGCAGTATTTT. This gives the protein CASSPSGRSADTQYF.

In DNA form, the CDR3 reads TGTGCCAGCGGGATCGGGGCTGGAAACACCATATATTTT. As protein: CASGIGAGNTIYF. V gene TRBV7-9 combines with J gene TRBJ1-3; D is uncertain. The CDR3 totals 13 residues. Germline assignment: CDR1 SEHNR and CDR2 FQNEAQ (reference sequence). V gave up 8 bases and J gave up 2 bases, with 10 bases separating them.

CDR3 protein: CACRPTAGGNEQFF. DNA for the CDR3: TGTGCCTGCCGGCCGACAGCGGGGGGGAATGAGCAGTTCTTC. The chain employs TRBV6-6 and TRBJ2-1; 10 nucleotides agree with TRBD2. Germline lookup yields CDR1 MNHNY and CDR2 SVGAGI (reference sequence). The CDR3 sequence is 14 residues long. V gave up 11 bases and J gave up 7 bases; unmatched junction bases: 11.

The V gene is TRBV5-1, the J gene TRBJ1-2; no definite D call. The CDR3 runs to 14 residues. Germline values: CDR1 SGHRS, CDR2 YFSETQ. V was shortened by 3 bases and J by 3 bases, with 12 bases between the two germline ends. DNA for the CDR3: TGCGCCAGCAGCTCCGACGAGGTTTACTATGGCTACACCTTC. This gives the protein CASSSDEVYYGYTF.

This chain uses TRBV5-4 with TRBJ1-2, with no clear D. This CDR3 region has 12 residues. Germline V lookup: CDR1 SGHNT, CDR2 YYREEE (reference sequence). Trimming cost V 0 bases and J 4 bases, with 4 bases left between them. CDR3 protein: CASSLDGYGYTF. CDR3 nucleotides: TGTGCCAGCAGCTTGGACGGCTATGGCTACACCTTC. Full variable domain (remainder filled in from reference TRBV5-4 and TRBJ1-2): ETGVTQSPTHLIKTRGQQVTLRCSSQSGHNTVSWYQQALGQGPQFIFQYYREEENGRGNFPPRFSGLQFPNYSSELNVNALELDDSALYLCASSLDGYGYTFGSGTRLTVV.

The chain carries TRBV2 and TRBJ1-2; 8 nucleotides agree with TRBD1. This CDR3 contains 14 residues. V lost 4 bases and J lost 4; bases outside the gene matches: 5. CDR1 is SNHLY, CDR2 FYNNEI, per germline. The chain's CDR3 is CASSVGQVTYGYTF. The CDR3 nucleotides are TGTGCCAGCAGTGTGGGACAGGTGACCTATGGCTACACCTTC.

The chain carries TRBV5-6 and TRBJ1-5, with 9 bases matching TRBD1. The trim removed 4 bases at V and 4 bases at J, leaving 6 bases unmatched. The CDR3 covers 15 residues. CDR1 and CDR2 from the germline V gene are SGHDT and YYEEEE. CDR3: CASSRGTGPNQPQHF. CDR3 sequence (DNA): TGTGCCAGCAGCCGGGGGACAGGGCCGAATCAGCCCCAGCATTTT.

This chain links TRBV6-4 with TRBJ1-5; D unclear. Trimming took 6 bases from V and 3 from J, leaving 12 bases between them. The length of the CDR3 is 14 residues. Germline CDR1 is MRHNA and CDR2 is SNTAGT. DNA of the CDR3: TGTGCCAGCAGGGCCTCAGGCCACAATCAGCCCCAGCATTTT. This sequence encodes CASRASGHNQPQHF.

J is TRBJ2-1 and V is TRBV5-4, with D possibly matching TRBD2 (6 bases). Between the trimmed V and J ends, which lost 4 bases and 8 bases, there was a span of 19 bases. Germline assignment: CDR1 SGHNT and CDR2 YYREEE (reference sequence). There are 15 residues in the CDR3. The CDR3 DNA reads TGTGCCAGCAGCCCCGGGACTCCCACAGTCTATGAGCAGTTCTTC. As protein: CASSPGTPTVYEQFF. Together with reference TRBV5-4 and TRBJ2-1, the CDR3 gives the full variable domain: ETGVTQSPTHLIKTRGQQVTLRCSSQSGHNTVSWYQQALGQGPQFIFQYYREEENGRGNFPPRFSGLQFPNYSSELNVNALELDDSALYLCASSPGTPTVYEQFFGPGTRLTVL.

The chain joins TRBV19 to TRBJ1-1; D ambiguous. Germline V lookup: CDR1 LNHDA, CDR2 SQIVND (reference sequence). The germline V and J ends were trimmed by 8 bases and 1 base, with 11 bases remaining between them. The CDR3 sequence is 13 residues long. CDR3 DNA: TGTGCCAGTTCTAAGCCGAGGAACACTGAAGCTTTCTTT. This sequence encodes CASSKPRNTEAFF.

This chain uses TRBV6-5 with TRBJ2-2, with a tentative D call TRBD2 (5 bases). The CDR3 consists of 16 residues. The ends were cut back, 2 bases at V and 3 bases at J, with 13 bases in the middle. Germline CDR1 is MNHEY and CDR2 is SVGAGI. The CDR3 coding sequence is TGTGCCAGCAGTTACGGGCCCGTGAGGGACACCGGGGAGCTGTTTTTT. Translating gives CASSYGPVRDTGELFF.

The rearrangement links TRBV20-1 to TRBJ2-7; weak D call: TRBD2 (6 bases). The CDR3 runs 11 residues. Trimming removed 7 bases at V and 3 bases at J, with 10 bases between. Germline V CDR1 and CDR2: DFQATT, SNEGSKA (reference sequence). DNA for the CDR3: TGCAGTGTAACGCGGGACTACGAGCAGTACGTC. Amino acids: CSVTRDYEQYV.

The sample holds one count of this clone. V and J are TRBV6-5 and TRBJ2-2, with a possible D match to TRBD1 (7 bases). V dropped 6 bases and J dropped 6 bases, with 11 bases sitting between them. Looked up from germline, CDR1 is MNHEY and CDR2 is SVGAGI. The CDR3 contains 13 residues. In DNA form, the CDR3 reads TGTGCCAGCAGCGCAGGGGGGCCCGGGGAGCTGTTTTTT. Translating it yields CASSAGGPGELFF.

This clone was counted a single time. The chain uses TRBV10-3 and TRBJ2-5; tentative D call: TRBD1 (6 bases). CDR1 is ENHRY, CDR2 SYGVKD, per germline. The CDR3 covers 14 residues. V lost 5 bases and J 0 bases, leaving 10 bases between the germline ends. The CDR3 nucleotides read TGTGCCATCAGTAGCCGGGACAACCAAGAGACCCAGTACTTC. Its translation is CAISSRDNQETQYF.

The chain joins TRBV7-2 to TRBJ1-2, with D unclear. CDR3 length equals 14 residues. Trimming cost V 5 bases and J 2 bases, with 12 bases left between them. Germline V gene sequence: CDR1 SGHTA, CDR2 FQGNSA. The CDR3 reads CASSPVERNYGYTF. For the CDR3, the DNA is TGTGCCAGCAGCCCCGTTGAGAGAAACTATGGCTACACCTTC.

The rearrangement uses TRBV7-2 and TRBJ2-2; 9 bases align to TRBD2. CDR3 length: 15 amino acids. J lost 4 bases, V lost 2 bases, and 2 bases had no gene match. CDR1 and CDR2 from the germline V gene are SGHTA and FQGNSA. The CDR3 region is CASSLRRGGTGELFF. As DNA, the CDR3 is TGTGCCAGCAGCTTAAGGCGGGGGGGCACCGGGGAGCTGTTTTTT.

This chain uses TRBV6-6 with TRBJ2-4, with 8 bases identical to TRBD1. In germline, CDR1 is MNHNY, CDR2 SVGAGI (reference sequence). J lost 1 base, V lost 5 bases, and 7 bases had no gene match. The CDR3 spans 16 residues. Here the CDR3 reads CASSSFRDRAKNIQYF. As DNA, the CDR3 is TGTGCCAGCAGTAGTTTCCGGGACAGGGCCAAAAACATTCAGTACTTC.

The chain has TRBV6-6 and TRBJ1-6; TRBD1 is a possible D gene (5 bases). Germline CDR1 is MNHNY and CDR2 is SVGAGI (reference sequence). V lost 7 bases and J 12 bases, leaving 19 bases between the germline ends. The CDR3 extends over 14 amino acids. CDR3 amino acids: CASTQSVLDRPLHF. For the CDR3, the DNA is TGTGCCAGCACTCAAAGCGTCTTAGACAGACCCCTCCACTTT.

The V call is TRBV7-6, the J call TRBJ1-5; D remains unclear. The CDR3 spans 13 residues. Trimming took off 2 bases at V and 7 bases at J, with 9 bases between the two ends. Germline V gene lookup returns CDR1 SGHVS and CDR2 FNYEAQ. This chain's CDR3 is CASSLTEDQPQHF. CDR3 coding DNA: TGTGCCAGCAGCTTAACAGAAGACCAGCCCCAGCATTTT.

The chain uses TRBV6-1 and TRBJ2-5, with D tentatively TRBD1 (6 bases). Between the trimmed V and J ends, which lost 1 base and 9 bases, there was a span of 18 bases. The CDR3 runs 15 residues. Germline V CDR1 and CDR2: MNHNS, SASEGT. DNA for the CDR3: TGTGCCAGCAGTGAAGGGCGGTGGGACAACACTCCCCAGTACTTC. It translates to CASSEGRWDNTPQYF.

This clone appeared a single time. The chain recombines TRBV10-1 with TRBJ2-3, with D possibly being TRBD1 (5 bases). This CDR3 is 17 amino acids long. Between the trimmed V and J ends, which lost 3 bases and 2 bases, there was a span of 18 bases. Germline-derived CDR1 and CDR2 are WNHNN and SYGVQD (reference sequence). The CDR3 DNA is TGCGCCAGCAGTGATAAGGGAATTCCAGGGCTCACAGATACGCAGTATTTT. Translated, it gives CASSDKGIPGLTDTQYF.